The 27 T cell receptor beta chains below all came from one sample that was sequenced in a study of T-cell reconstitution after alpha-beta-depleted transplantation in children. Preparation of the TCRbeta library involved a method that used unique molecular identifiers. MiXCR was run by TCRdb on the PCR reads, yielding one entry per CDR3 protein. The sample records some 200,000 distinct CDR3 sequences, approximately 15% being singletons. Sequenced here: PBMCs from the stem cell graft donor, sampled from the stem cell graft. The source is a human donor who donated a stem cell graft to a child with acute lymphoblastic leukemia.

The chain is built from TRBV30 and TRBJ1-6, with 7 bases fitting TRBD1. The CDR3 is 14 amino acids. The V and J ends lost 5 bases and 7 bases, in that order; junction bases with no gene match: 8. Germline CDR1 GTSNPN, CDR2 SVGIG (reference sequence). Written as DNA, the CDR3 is TGTGCCTGGGAATTTCGGACAGGAAATTCACCCCTCCACTTT. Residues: CAWEFRTGNSPLHF.

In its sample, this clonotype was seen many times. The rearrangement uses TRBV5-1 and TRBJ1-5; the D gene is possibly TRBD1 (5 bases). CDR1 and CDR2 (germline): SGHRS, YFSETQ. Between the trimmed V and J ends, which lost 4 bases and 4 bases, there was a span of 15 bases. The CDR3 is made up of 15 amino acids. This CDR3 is CASSRTGGGNQPQHF. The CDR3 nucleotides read TGCGCCAGCAGCCGCACCGGTGGGGGAAATCAGCCCCAGCATTTT.

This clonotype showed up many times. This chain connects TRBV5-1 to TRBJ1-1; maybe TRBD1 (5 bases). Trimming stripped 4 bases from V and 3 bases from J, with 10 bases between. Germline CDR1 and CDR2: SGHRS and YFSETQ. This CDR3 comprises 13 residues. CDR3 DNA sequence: TGCGCCAGCAGCGAGGGGTTGGACACTGAAGCTTTCTTT. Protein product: CASSEGLDTEAFF.

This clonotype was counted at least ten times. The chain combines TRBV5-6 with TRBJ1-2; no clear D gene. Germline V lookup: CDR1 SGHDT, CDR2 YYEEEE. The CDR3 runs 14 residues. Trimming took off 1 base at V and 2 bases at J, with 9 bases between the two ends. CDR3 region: CASSLLGRNYGYTF. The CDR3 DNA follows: TGTGCCAGCAGCTTGTTGGGCCGCAACTATGGCTACACCTTC.

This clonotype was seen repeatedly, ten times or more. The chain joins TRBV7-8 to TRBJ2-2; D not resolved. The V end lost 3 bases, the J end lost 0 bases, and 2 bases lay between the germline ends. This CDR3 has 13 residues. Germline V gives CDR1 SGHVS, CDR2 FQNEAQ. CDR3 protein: CASSFSNTGELFF. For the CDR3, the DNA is TGTGCCAGCAGCTTTTCGAACACCGGGGAGCTGTTTTTT.

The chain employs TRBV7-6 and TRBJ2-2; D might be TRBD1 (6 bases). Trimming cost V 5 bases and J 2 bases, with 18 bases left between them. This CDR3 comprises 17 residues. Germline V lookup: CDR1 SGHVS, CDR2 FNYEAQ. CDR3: CASSQQGGGFNTGELFF. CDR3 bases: TGTGCCAGCAGCCAACAAGGTGGGGGCTTCAACACCGGGGAGCTGTTTTTT.

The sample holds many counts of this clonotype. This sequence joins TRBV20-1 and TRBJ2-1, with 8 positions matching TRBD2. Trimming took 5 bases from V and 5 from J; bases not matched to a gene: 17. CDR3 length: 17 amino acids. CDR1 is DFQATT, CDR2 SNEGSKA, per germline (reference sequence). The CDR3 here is CSAEGYRTSGVNNEQFF. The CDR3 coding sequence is TGCAGTGCTGAGGGATACCGTACTAGCGGCGTTAACAATGAGCAGTTCTTC.

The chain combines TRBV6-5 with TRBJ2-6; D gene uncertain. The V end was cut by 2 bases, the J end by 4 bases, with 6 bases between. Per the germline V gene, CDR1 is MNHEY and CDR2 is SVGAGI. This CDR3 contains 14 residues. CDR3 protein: CASSYVAGANVLTF. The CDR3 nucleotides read TGTGCCAGCAGTTACGTAGCCGGGGCCAACGTCCTGACTTTC.

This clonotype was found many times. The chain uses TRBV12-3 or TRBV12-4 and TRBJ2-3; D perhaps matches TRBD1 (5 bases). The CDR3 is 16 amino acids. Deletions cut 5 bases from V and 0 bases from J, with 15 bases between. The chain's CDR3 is CASSPIQGSSTDTQYF. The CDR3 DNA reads TGTGCCAGCAGTCCGATCCAGGGATCTAGCACAGATACGCAGTATTTT.

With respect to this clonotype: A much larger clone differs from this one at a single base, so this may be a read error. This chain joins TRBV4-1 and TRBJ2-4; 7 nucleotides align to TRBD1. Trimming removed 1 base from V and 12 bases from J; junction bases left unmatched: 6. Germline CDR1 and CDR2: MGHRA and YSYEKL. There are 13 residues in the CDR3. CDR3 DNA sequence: TGCGCCAGCAGCCAAGGCCAAGGGGACAGTCAGTACTTC. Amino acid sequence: CASSQGQGDSQYF.

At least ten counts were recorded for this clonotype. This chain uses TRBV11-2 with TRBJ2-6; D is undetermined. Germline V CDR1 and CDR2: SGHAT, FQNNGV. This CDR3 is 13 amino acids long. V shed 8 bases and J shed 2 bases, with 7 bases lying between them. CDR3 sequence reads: CASCWAGANVLTF. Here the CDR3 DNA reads TGTGCCAGCTGTTGGGCTGGGGCCAACGTCCTGACTTTC.

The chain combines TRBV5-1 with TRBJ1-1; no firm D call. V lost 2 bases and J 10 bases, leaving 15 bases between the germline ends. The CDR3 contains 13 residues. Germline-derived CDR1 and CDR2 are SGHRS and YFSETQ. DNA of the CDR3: TGCGCCAGCAGCTTACCTTCTTCCCGCCGAGCTTTCTTT. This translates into CASSLPSSRRAFF. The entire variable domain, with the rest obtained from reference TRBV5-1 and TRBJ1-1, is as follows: KAGVTQTPRYLIKTRGQQVTLSCSPISGHRSVSWYQQTPGQGLQFLFEYFSETQRNKGNFPGRFSGRQFSNSRSEMNVSTLELGDSALYLCASSLPSSRRAFFGQGTRLTVV.

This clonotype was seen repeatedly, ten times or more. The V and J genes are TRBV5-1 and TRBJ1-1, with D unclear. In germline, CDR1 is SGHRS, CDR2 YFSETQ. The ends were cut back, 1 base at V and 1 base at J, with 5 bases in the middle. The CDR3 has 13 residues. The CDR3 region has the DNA TGCGCCAGCAGCTTGACAACGAACACTGAAGCTTTCTTT. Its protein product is CASSLTTNTEAFF.

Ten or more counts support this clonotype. CDR3 sequence (DNA): TGTGCCAGCAGCCCCCCAGCGGCCCTTCAAGAGACCCAGTACTTC. Amino acid sequence: CASSPPAALQETQYF. The chain has TRBV5-5 and TRBJ2-5, with a possible D match to TRBD2 (5 bases). With 4 bases removed from V and 2 bases from J, the gap between germline ends came to 15 bases. Germline CDR1 SGHKS, CDR2 YYEKEE (reference sequence). This CDR3 comprises 15 residues.

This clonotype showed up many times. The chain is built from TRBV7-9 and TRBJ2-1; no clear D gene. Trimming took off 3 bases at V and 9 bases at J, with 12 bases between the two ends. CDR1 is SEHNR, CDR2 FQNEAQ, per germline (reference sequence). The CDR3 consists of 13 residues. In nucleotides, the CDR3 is TGTGCCAGCAGCTTTAGATCATTGGCTGAGCAGTTCTTC. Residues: CASSFRSLAEQFF.

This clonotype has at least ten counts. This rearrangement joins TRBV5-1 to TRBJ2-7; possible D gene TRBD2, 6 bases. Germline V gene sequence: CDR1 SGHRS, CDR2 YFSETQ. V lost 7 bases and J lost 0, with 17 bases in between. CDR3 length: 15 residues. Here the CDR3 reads CASGPGGPSSYEQYF. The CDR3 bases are TGCGCCAGCGGTCCCGGGGGACCGAGCTCCTACGAGCAGTACTTC.

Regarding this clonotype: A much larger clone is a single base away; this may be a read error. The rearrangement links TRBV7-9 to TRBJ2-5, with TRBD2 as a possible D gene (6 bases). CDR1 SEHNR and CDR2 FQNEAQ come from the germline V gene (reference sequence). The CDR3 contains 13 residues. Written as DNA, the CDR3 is TGTCCCAGCAGCTTAGTCCTAGCGGAGACCCAGTACTTC. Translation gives CPSSLVLAETQYF. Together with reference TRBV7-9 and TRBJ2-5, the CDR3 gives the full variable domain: DTGVSQNPRHKITKRGQNVTFRCDPISEHNRLYWYRQTLGQGPEFLTYFQNEAQLEKSRLLSDRFSAERPKGSFSTLEIQRTEQGDSAMYLCPSSLVLAETQYFGPGTRLLVL.

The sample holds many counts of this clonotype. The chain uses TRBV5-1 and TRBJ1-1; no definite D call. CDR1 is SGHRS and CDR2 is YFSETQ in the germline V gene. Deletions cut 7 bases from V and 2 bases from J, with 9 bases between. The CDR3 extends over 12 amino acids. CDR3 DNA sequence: TGCGCCAGCCGTACTACCAACACTGAAGCTTTCTTT. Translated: CASRTTNTEAFF.

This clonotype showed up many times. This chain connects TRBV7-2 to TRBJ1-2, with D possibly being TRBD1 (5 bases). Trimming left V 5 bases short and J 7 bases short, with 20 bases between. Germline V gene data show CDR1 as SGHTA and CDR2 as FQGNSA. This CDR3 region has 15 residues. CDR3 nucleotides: TGTGCCAGCAGCCCACGGGCGGGGCTGACGGGTGGCTACACCTTC. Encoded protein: CASSPRAGLTGGYTF.

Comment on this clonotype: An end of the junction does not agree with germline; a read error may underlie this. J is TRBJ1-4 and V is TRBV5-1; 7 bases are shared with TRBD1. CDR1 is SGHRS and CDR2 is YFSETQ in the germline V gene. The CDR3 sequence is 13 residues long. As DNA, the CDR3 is TGCGCCAGCAGCTGGGACAGTGGTGAAACACTGTTTTTT. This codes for CASSWDSGETLFF.

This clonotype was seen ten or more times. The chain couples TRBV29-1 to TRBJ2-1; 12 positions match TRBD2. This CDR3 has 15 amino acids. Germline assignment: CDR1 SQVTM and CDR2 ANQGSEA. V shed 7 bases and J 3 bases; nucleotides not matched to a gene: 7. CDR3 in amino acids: CSGRLAGEDYNEQFF. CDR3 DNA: TGCAGCGGACGACTAGCGGGAGAAGACTACAATGAGCAGTTCTTC.

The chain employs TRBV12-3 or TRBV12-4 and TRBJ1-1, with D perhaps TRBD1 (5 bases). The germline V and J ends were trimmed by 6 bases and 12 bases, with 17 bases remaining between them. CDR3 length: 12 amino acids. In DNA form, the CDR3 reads TGTGCCAGCAGGGAGGTGGGACGCCCAACTTTCTTT. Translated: CASREVGRPTFF.

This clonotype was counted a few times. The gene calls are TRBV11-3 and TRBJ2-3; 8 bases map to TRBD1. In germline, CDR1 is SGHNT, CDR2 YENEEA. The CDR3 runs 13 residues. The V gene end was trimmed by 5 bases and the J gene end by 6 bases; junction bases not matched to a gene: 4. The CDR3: CASSPRQGDTQYF. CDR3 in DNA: TGTGCCAGCAGCCCCCGACAGGGGGATACGCAGTATTTT.

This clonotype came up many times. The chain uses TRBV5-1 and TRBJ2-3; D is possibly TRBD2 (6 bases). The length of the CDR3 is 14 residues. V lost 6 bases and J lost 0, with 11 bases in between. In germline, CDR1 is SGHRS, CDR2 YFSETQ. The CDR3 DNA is TGCGCCAGCACCATCGGGACTAGCACAGATACGCAGTATTTT. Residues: CASTIGTSTDTQYF.

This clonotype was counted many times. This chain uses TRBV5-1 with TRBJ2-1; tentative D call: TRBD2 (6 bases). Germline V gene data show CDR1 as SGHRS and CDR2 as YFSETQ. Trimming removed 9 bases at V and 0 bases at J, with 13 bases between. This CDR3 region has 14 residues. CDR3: CATSSDSSYNEQFF. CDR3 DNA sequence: TGCGCCACTTCTAGCGATAGCTCCTACAATGAGCAGTTCTTC.

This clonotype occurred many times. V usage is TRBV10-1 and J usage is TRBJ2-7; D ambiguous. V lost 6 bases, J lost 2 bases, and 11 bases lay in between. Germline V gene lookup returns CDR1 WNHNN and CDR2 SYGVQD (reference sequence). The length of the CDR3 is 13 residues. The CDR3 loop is CASSHNLAYEQYF. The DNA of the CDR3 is TGCGCCAGCAGCCACAATCTAGCCTACGAGCAGTACTTC.

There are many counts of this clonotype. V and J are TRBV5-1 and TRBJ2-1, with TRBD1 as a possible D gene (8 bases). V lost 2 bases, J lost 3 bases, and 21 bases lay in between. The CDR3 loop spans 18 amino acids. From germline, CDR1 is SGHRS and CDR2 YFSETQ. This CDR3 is CASSLPIQGGSRYNEQFF. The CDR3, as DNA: TGCGCCAGCAGCTTACCTATACAGGGGGGGTCTCGCTACAATGAGCAGTTCTTC.